The present T cell receptor (beta chain) was sequenced within a study of T cells after posttransplantation cyclophosphamide. The study, taken as a whole, reports: Later post-transplant blood repertoires were often dominated by donor CD8+ memory clones.

Produced via immunoSEQ multiplex PCR; TCRdb's table is partial and in-frame only. The sample was found to contain over 4,500 clones, and every one recurs. This clone has a count of ten or more. Its specificity is unknown. Cyclophosphamide on days +3 and +4 followed busulfan-fludarabine conditioning and a marrow graft. Looked up from germline, CDR1 is LNHDA and CDR2 is SQIVND (reference sequence). The trim removed 5 bases at V and 2 bases at J, leaving 5 bases unmatched. The CDR3 sequence is 14 residues long. The sequencing used PBMCs, collected 350 to 400 days after allogeneic stem cell transplant with posttransplant cyclophosphamide. The V gene is TRBV19, the J gene TRBJ2-7, with 8 positions matching TRBD2. This receptor was taken from a male patient aged 60 to 75 who received an allogeneic stem cell transplant from a related donor, was CMV-positive, and had acute GVHD only. Some T cells may possibly be graft donor cells. The CDR3, as DNA: TGTGCCAGTAGTTTTGGTAGCGGGGCCTACGAGCAGTACTTC. As protein: CASSFGSGAYEQYF.